This T cell receptor beta chain derives from a study of tumor-infiltrating lymphocytes in primary liver carcinoma. RNA and DNA were co-extracted from around 20-30 mg of unsorted bulk tissue. Enrolled patients were chronically infected with HBV and treatment-naive. Study-level findings and limits: A significantly higher top-250-clone fraction was recorded for tumors than for blood (p = 0.039). Lower overlap was observed for tumor-adjacent and tumor-blood pairs relative to tumor region pairs.

Of note for this clonotype: Antigen unknown.

The CDR3 consists of 15 residues. Germline CDR1 is SEHNR and CDR2 is FQNEAQ (reference sequence). A constant-region primer served to make TCR beta cDNA from approximately 490 ng total RNA. Three rounds of nested multiplex PCR with slightly modified ARM-PCR produced TCR beta libraries. Researchers ran the first two PCR rounds for approximately 9 cycles each with TRBV1-TRBV30 forward primers and a C-beta reverse primer. In TCRdb, the multiplex PCR reads were re-called with MiXCR into one record per CDR3 protein. The sample lists about 100,000 distinct CDR3 sequences, less than 70% occurring once. J is TRBJ2-7 and V is TRBV7-9; 15 nucleotides line up with TRBD2. This sequence originates from a man aged 40-49 years with primary liver carcinoma and hepatitis B virus infection. Sequencing input: tumor-adjacent normal liver tissue. CDR3 amino acids: CVNSLGLAGGYEQYF. The CDR3 DNA reads as TGTGTCAACAGCTTAGGACTAGCGGGAGGGTACGAGCAGTACTTC.